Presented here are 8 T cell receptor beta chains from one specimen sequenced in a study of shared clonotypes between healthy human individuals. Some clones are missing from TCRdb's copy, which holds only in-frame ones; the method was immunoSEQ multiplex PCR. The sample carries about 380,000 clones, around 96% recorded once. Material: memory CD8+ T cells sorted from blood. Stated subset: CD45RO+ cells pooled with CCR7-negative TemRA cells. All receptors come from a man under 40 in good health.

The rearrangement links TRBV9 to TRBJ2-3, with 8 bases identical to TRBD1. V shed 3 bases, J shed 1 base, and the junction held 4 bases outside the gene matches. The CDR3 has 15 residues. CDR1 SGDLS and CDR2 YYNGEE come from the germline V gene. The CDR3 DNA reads TGTGCCAGCAGCGGTTCAGGGGGCGGCACAGATACGCAGTATTTT. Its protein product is CASSGSGGGTDTQYF.

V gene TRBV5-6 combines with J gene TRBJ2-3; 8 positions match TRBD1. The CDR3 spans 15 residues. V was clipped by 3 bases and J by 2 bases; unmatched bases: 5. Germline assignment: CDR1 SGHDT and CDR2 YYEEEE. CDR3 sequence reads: CASSSRDRLTDTQYF. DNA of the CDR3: TGTGCCAGCAGCTCCCGGGACAGGCTCACAGATACGCAGTATTTT.

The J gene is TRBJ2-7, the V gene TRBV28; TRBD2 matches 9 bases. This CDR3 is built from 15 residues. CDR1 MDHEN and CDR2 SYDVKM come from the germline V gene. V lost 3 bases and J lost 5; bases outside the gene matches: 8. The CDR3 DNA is TGTGCCAGCAGTTTCTTGGCGGGAGGGAGGGACGAGCAGTACTTC. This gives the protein CASSFLAGGRDEQYF.

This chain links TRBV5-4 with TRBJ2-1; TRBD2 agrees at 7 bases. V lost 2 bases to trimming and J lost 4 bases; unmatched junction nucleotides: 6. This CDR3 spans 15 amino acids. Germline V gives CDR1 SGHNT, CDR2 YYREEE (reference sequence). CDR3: CASSFGGSGYNEQFF. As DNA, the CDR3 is TGTGCCAGCAGCTTTGGCGGGAGCGGGTACAATGAGCAGTTCTTC. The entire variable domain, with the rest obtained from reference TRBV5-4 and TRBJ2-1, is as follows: ETGVTQSPTHLIKTRGQQVTLRCSSQSGHNTVSWYQQALGQGPQFIFQYYREEENGRGNFPPRFSGLQFPNYSSELNVNALELDDSALYLCASSFGGSGYNEQFFGPGTRLTVL.

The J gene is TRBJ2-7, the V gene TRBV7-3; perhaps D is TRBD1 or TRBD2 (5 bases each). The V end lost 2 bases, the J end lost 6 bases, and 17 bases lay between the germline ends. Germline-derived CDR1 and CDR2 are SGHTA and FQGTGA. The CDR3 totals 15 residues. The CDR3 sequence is CASSLSKSGPSEQYF. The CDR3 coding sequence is TGTGCCAGCAGCTTATCCAAATCGGGGCCTAGCGAGCAGTACTTC.

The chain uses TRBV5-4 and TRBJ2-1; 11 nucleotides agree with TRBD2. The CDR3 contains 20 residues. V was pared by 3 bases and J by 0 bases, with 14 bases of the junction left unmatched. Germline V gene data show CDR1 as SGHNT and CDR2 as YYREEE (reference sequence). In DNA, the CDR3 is TGTGCCAGCAGCTACCCCGGGACTAGCGGTTCTCCCCCCTCCTACAATGAGCAGTTCTTC. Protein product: CASSYPGTSGSPPSYNEQFF.

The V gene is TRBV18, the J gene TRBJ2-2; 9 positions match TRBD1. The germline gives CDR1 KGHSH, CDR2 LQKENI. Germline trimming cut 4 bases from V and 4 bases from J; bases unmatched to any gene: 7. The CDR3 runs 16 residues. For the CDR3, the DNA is TGTGCCAGCTCACGAAGGACAGGGGAGGGCACCGGGGAGCTGTTTTTT. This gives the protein CASSRRTGEGTGELFF.

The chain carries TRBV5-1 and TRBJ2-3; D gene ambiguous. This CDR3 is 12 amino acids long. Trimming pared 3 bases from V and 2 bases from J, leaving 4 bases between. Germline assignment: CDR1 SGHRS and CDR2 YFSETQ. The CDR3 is CASSYNTDTQYF. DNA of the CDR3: TGCGCCAGCAGCTATAACACAGATACGCAGTATTTT.